The sequence of this T cell receptor (beta chain) was determined in a study of T cell repertoires in cytomegalovirus infection. A note on this clonotype: Its antigen remains unknown.

V was trimmed by 5 bases and J by 2 bases, leaving 10 bases between them. The CDR3 contains 14 residues. Germline V lookup: CDR1 MNHNS, CDR2 SASEGT. TCRdb re-called the reads with MiXCR, one entry per CDR3 protein. The table has hundreds of thousands of distinct CDR3 sequences, about 28% seen once. This sample comprised cultured PBMCs, obtained from culture after CMV antigen stimulation. This chain links TRBV6-1 with TRBJ1-3, with D uncertain. This sequence originates from a human donor in good health (CMV status not recorded). Some clones in this sample may be carry-over from other donors' samples. DNA for the CDR3: TGTGCCAGCAGTTACGGTAGAACTGGAAACACCATATATTTT. Protein product: CASSYGRTGNTIYF.